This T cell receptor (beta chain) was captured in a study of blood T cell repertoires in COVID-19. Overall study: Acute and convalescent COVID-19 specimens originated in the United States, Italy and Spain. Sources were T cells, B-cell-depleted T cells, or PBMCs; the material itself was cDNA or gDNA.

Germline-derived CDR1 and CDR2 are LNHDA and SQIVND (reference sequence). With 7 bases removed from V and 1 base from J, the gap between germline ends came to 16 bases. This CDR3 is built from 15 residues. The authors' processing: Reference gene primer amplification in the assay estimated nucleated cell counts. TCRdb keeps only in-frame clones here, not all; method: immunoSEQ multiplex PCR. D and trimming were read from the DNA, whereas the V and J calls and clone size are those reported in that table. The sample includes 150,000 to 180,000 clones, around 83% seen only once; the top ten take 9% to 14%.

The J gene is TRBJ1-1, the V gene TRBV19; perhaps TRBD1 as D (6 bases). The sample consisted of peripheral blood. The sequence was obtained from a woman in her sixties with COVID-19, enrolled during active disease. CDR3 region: CASNPLQGQNTEAFF. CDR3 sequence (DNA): TGTGCCAGTAATCCATTACAGGGCCAGAACACTGAAGCTTTCTTT.